The 12 T cell receptor beta chains presented below share a single source sample, sequenced in a study of cytomegalovirus exposure and HLA in healthy donors. TCRdb keeps only in-frame clones here, not all; method: immunoSEQ multiplex PCR. The repertoire holds around 60,000 clones, with over 85% as singletons. The specimen was PBMCs. All receptors derive from a woman under 30 in good health and CMV-seropositive.

CDR3 in DNA: TGTGCCAGCTCACCTGACACTCCCTACGAGCAGTACTTC. Translated: CASSPDTPYEQYF. The V gene is TRBV18, the J gene TRBJ2-7; D not resolved. V was trimmed by 3 bases and J by 2 bases, leaving 8 bases between them. This CDR3 is built from 13 residues. The germline V gene has CDR1 KGHSH and CDR2 LQKENI.

The chain is built from TRBV9 and TRBJ2-3, with TRBD2 matching 9 bases. The CDR3 runs 18 residues. Trimming took 0 bases from V and 5 from J; bases not matched to a gene: 13. From germline, CDR1 is SGDLS and CDR2 YYNGEE. In DNA form, the CDR3 reads TGTGCCAGCAGCGTAGTAGGTAATAGCGGGAGTCTGGGAGATACGCAGTATTTT. Protein sequence: CASSVVGNSGSLGDTQYF.

V usage is TRBV27 and J usage is TRBJ2-3, with TRBD2 matching over 10 bases. The CDR3 runs to 15 residues. With 3 bases clipped from V and 1 base from J, the junction kept 1 base outside the gene matches. Germline CDR1 reads MNHEY; CDR2 reads SMNVEV (reference sequence). CDR3 sequence: CASSFLAGGTDTQYF. The DNA of the CDR3 is TGTGCCAGCAGTTTTCTAGCGGGGGGCACAGATACGCAGTATTTT.

This clone was observed once. V and J are TRBV27 and TRBJ2-1, with 10 bases lining up with TRBD2. V shed 5 bases and J 10 bases; nucleotides not matched to a gene: 8. There are 14 residues in the CDR3. CDR1 MNHEY and CDR2 SMNVEV come from the germline V gene (reference sequence). DNA of the CDR3: TGTGCCAGCAGTCTGCCTAGCGGGGGCCACGAGCAGTTCTTC. Translation: CASSLPSGGHEQFF.

This clone is a singleton in its sample. V and J are TRBV6-5 and TRBJ2-3; the D is unclear. This CDR3 spans 13 amino acids. Germline V gene sequence: CDR1 MNHEY, CDR2 SVGAGI. Trimming cost V 2 bases and J 3 bases, with 6 bases left between them. CDR3 amino acids: CASSYGPTDTQYF. The CDR3 nucleotides read TGTGCCAGCAGTTACGGCCCTACAGATACGCAGTATTTT.

This clone was picked up one time. The genes are TRBV28 and TRBJ2-3, with TRBD2 identical over 9 bases. Trimming at V came to 3 bases and at J to 8 bases, leaving 12 bases not matched to a gene. Per germline, CDR1 MDHEN and CDR2 SYDVKM. The CDR3 is 16 residues long. CDR3 residues: CASSFPGREGLVTQYF. The CDR3 bases are TGTGCCAGCAGTTTCCCAGGGCGGGAGGGCCTGGTTACGCAGTATTTT.

The rearrangement joins TRBV27 to TRBJ2-7, with 9 positions matching TRBD1. Germline V lookup: CDR1 MNHEY, CDR2 SMNVEV (reference sequence). V shed 7 bases, J shed 4 bases, and the junction held 14 bases outside the gene matches. The CDR3 loop spans 16 amino acids. The CDR3 DNA follows: TGTGCCAGCACCGAGGGGCCCGGGACAGGGATTTACGAGCAGTACTTC. Amino acids: CASTEGPGTGIYEQYF.

V is TRBV2 and J is TRBJ2-2; perhaps TRBD2 as D (5 bases). Germline CDR1 reads SNHLY; CDR2 reads FYNNEI. V lost 5 bases and J lost 0, with 16 bases in between. This CDR3 is built from 17 residues. CDR3 region: CASSWASRPTNTGELFF. In DNA form, the CDR3 reads TGTGCCAGCAGTTGGGCTAGCCGACCCACGAACACCGGGGAGCTGTTTTTT.

The chain combines TRBV28 with TRBJ1-4; D unresolved. The CDR3 spans 11 residues. Trimming stripped 3 bases from V and 7 bases from J, with 3 bases between. The germline V gene has CDR1 MDHEN and CDR2 SYDVKM. The CDR3 DNA reads TGTGCCAGCAGTTTGGCTGAAAAACTGTTTTTT. Translated: CASSLAEKLFF.

This rearrangement joins TRBV4-1 to TRBJ2-7, with D uncertain. The CDR3 is 14 amino acids. Between the trimmed V and J ends, which lost 4 bases and 2 bases, there was a span of 12 bases. In germline, CDR1 is MGHRA, CDR2 YSYEKL. DNA of the CDR3: TGCGCCAGCAGCCCTGTTGGAGAAGCCTACGAGCAGTACTTC. It translates to CASSPVGEAYEQYF.

This clone was seen once. V and J are TRBV5-6 and TRBJ1-4; 7 bases match TRBD1. The CDR3 is 14 amino acids. V lost 4 bases and J lost 3; bases outside the gene matches: 3. The germline V gene has CDR1 SGHDT and CDR2 YYEEEE. CDR3 loop: CASSLRGANEKLFF. The CDR3 DNA sequence: TGTGCCAGCAGCCTCAGGGGGGCTAATGAAAAACTGTTTTTT.

The V gene is TRBV5-6, the J gene TRBJ2-5; D might be TRBD2 (5 bases). The CDR3 is 14 residues long. CDR1 is SGHDT and CDR2 is YYEEEE in the germline V gene. V dropped 2 bases and J dropped 2 bases, with 10 bases sitting between them. The CDR3 DNA is TGTGCCAGCAGCTTCGCCTCGGGACAAGAGACCCAGTACTTC. Protein sequence: CASSFASGQETQYF.